The 19 T cell receptor beta chains presented below share a single source sample, sequenced in a study of cytomegalovirus exposure and HLA in healthy donors. This table comes from immunoSEQ multiplex PCR, and its TCRdb copy is limited to in-frame clones, with some not included. This table holds 150,000 to 180,000 clones, about 86% found once. Sequencing was carried out using PBMCs. These receptors were obtained from a man aged 18 to 35 in good health and CMV-seropositive.

The chain combines TRBV9 with TRBJ1-3; a weak D match, TRBD1 (5 bases). CDR1 is SGDLS and CDR2 is YYNGEE in the germline V gene. There are 14 residues in the CDR3. Between the trimmed V and J ends, which lost 4 bases and 8 bases, there was a span of 16 bases. The CDR3: CASSPHRGLDTIYF. In DNA, the CDR3 is TGTGCCAGCAGCCCGCATAGGGGTTTGGACACCATATATTTT.

The CDR3: CASSLSGIGTDTQYF. CDR3 bases: TGTGCCAGCAGCTTGTCCGGGATTGGAACAGATACGCAGTATTTT. The chain employs TRBV5-4 and TRBJ2-3; D is possibly TRBD2 (5 bases). The CDR3 runs 15 residues. The V end lost 1 base, the J end lost 3 bases, and 12 bases lay between the germline ends. The germline V gene encodes CDR1 SGHNT and CDR2 YYREEE (reference sequence).

The rearrangement links TRBV6-5 to TRBJ2-1; 10 bases are shared with TRBD1. CDR1 and CDR2 from the germline V gene are MNHEY and SVGAGI. The CDR3 has 15 amino acids. With 4 bases clipped from V and 7 bases from J, the junction kept 7 bases outside the gene matches. CDR3 in DNA: TGTGCCAGCAGTTCCGACAGGGGGCGGTCGAATGAGCAGTTCTTC. It codes for CASSSDRGRSNEQFF.

The gene calls are TRBV7-8 and TRBJ1-5, with D possibly TRBD1 on 6 matching bases. Trimming left V 0 bases short and J 0 bases short, with 9 bases between. This CDR3 has 16 residues. CDR1 SGHVS and CDR2 FQNEAQ come from the germline V gene. Here the CDR3 reads CASSLAGALSNQPQHF. The CDR3 bases are TGTGCCAGCAGCTTAGCGGGGGCGCTTAGCAATCAGCCCCAGCATTTT.

The V gene is TRBV30, the J gene TRBJ2-1, with TRBD2 as a possible D gene (5 bases). V dropped 0 bases and J dropped 2 bases, with 8 bases sitting between them. The V gene's germline CDR1 is GTSNPN and CDR2 SVGIG (reference sequence). The CDR3 extends over 14 amino acids. CDR3: CAWSVHGTYNEQFF. Here the CDR3 DNA reads TGTGCCTGGAGTGTACACGGGACCTACAATGAGCAGTTCTTC.

The rearrangement links TRBV6-6 to TRBJ2-7; TRBD2 aligns across 9 bases. In germline, CDR1 is MNHNY, CDR2 SVGAGI (reference sequence). Trimming cost V 6 bases and J 2 bases; bases outside gene matches: 8. The CDR3 is 15 residues long. CDR3 loop: CASSFSGGSTYEQYF. CDR3 nucleotide sequence: TGTGCCAGCAGCTTCAGCGGGGGGAGCACCTACGAGCAGTACTTC.

This chain links TRBV15 with TRBJ2-1, with D hard to call. Germline V CDR1 and CDR2: LNHNV, YYDKDF (reference sequence). The V gene lost 5 bases and the J gene lost 5 bases, with 13 bases spanning the gap. The CDR3 runs 14 residues. The CDR3 DNA reads as TGTGCCACCAGCCGAACGCAACGGGACAATGAGCAGTTCTTC. This gives the protein CATSRTQRDNEQFF. Combining the CDR3 with reference TRBV15 and TRBJ2-1 gives the whole variable domain DAMVIQNPRYQVTQFGKPVTLSCSQTLNHNVMYWYQQKSSQAPKLLFHYYDKDFNNEADTPDNFQSRRPNTSFCFLDIRSPGLGDTAMYLCATSRTQRDNEQFFGPGTRLTVL.

The genes are TRBV6-1 and TRBJ2-7; tentatively, D is TRBD1 (6 bases). Trimming left V 6 bases short and J 5 bases short, with 20 bases between. The CDR3 sequence is 15 residues long. Germline-derived CDR1 and CDR2 are MNHNS and SASEGT. The CDR3 loop reads CASRVEQGGIHEQYF. The CDR3 bases are TGTGCCAGCAGAGTAGAACAGGGTGGGATCCACGAGCAGTACTTC.

The chain links TRBV2 to TRBJ1-5; D remains unclear. Trimming left V 5 bases short and J 4 bases short, with 9 bases between. Germline-derived CDR1 and CDR2 are SNHLY and FYNNEI. CDR3 size: 13 residues. CDR3 protein: CASSPYDNQPQHF. The DNA of the CDR3 is TGTGCCAGCAGTCCCTACGATAATCAGCCCCAGCATTTT.

The J gene is TRBJ1-1, the V gene TRBV5-1, with TRBD1 matching 7 bases. The junction had 7 bases not matched to a gene; V was cut back by 1 base and J by 4 bases. Germline CDR1 and CDR2: SGHRS and YFSETQ. CDR3 length: 15 amino acids. CDR3 protein: CASSLTTGWGTEAFF. The CDR3 DNA sequence: TGCGCCAGCAGCTTGACGACAGGGTGGGGCACTGAAGCTTTCTTT.

The chain couples TRBV25-1 to TRBJ2-1; maybe TRBD1 (6 bases). The CDR3 runs to 15 residues. V was shortened by 3 bases and J by 7 bases, with 16 bases between the two germline ends. Germline lookup yields CDR1 MGHDK and CDR2 SYGVNS. The CDR3 protein is CASSEPRTAGNEQFF. The CDR3 nucleotides read TGTGCCAGCAGTGAGCCCAGGACAGCTGGAAATGAGCAGTTCTTC.

This rearrangement joins TRBV18 to TRBJ2-7; 8 positions match TRBD1. The germline gives CDR1 KGHSH, CDR2 LQKENI. The CDR3 extends over 14 amino acids. Trimming at V came to 6 bases and at J to 6 bases, leaving 10 bases not matched to a gene. CDR3 bases: TGTGCCAGCTCCCTCCCGACAGGGGTGCGCGAGCAGTACTTC. This translates into CASSLPTGVREQYF.

The chain is built from TRBV21-1 and TRBJ2-3; the table names TRBD2, a call not compared with the DNA. TRBV21-1 is an annotated pseudogene. The CDR3 contains 17 residues. CDR3 in DNA: TGTGCCAGCAGCCCCCAAGCCGGCGGGGCGAGCACAGATACGCAGTATTTT. Amino acids: CASSPQAGGASTDTQYF.

This chain uses TRBV7-8 with TRBJ2-3; D ambiguous. Germline assignment: CDR1 SGHVS and CDR2 FQNEAQ. This CDR3 has 15 amino acids. Trimming took 2 bases from V and 4 from J, leaving 13 bases between them. This chain's CDR3 is CASSLHAVRADTQYF. For the CDR3, the DNA is TGTGCCAGCAGCTTACACGCGGTTCGAGCAGATACGCAGTATTTT.

The chain combines TRBV5-4 with TRBJ2-7, with 7 bases matching TRBD1. The germline gives CDR1 SGHNT, CDR2 YYREEE (reference sequence). The CDR3 contains 14 residues. With V trimmed by 5 bases and J by 5 bases, 10 bases remained unmatched. DNA for the CDR3: TGTGCCAGCAGTTCGCCGACAGGGTGGAACGAGCAGTACTTC. Translation: CASSSPTGWNEQYF.

This clone was detected once. The rearrangement links TRBV7-3 to TRBJ2-1; 11 nucleotides align to TRBD2. Looked up from germline, CDR1 is SGHTA and CDR2 is FQGTGA. The CDR3 totals 18 residues. The V gene end was trimmed by 1 base and the J gene end by 0 bases; junction bases not matched to a gene: 5. The CDR3 nucleotides are TGTGCCAGCAGCTTAAGGGGGACTAGCGGATTCTCCTACAATGAGCAGTTCTTC. Translating it yields CASSLRGTSGFSYNEQFF.

The V gene is TRBV29-1, the J gene TRBJ2-7, with D unclear. Trimming left V 5 bases short and J 2 bases short, with 13 bases between. The germline gives CDR1 SQVTM, CDR2 ANQGSEA. There are 13 residues in the CDR3. The CDR3 DNA reads TGCAGCGTTTGGGTCCGCGGAACCTACGAGCAGTACTTC. Translating gives CSVWVRGTYEQYF.

For this clone: One end of the junction is discordant with germline, which a read error may explain. The rearrangement joins TRBV5-1 to TRBJ2-2; the match to TRBD1 covers 10 bases. The CDR3 sequence is 15 residues long. Germline values: CDR1 SGHRS, CDR2 YFSETQ. The CDR3 region has the DNA TGCGCCAGCAGCGAGGGACAGGGGAACGCCGGGGAGCTGTTTTTT. It is translated as CASSEGQGNAGELFF.

The genes are TRBV5-4 and TRBJ2-7; D is perhaps TRBD1 (5 bases). V lost 1 base, J lost 0 bases, and 11 bases lay in between. Per the germline V gene, CDR1 is SGHNT and CDR2 is YYREEE (reference sequence). The CDR3 is 15 amino acids. This chain's CDR3 is CASSLTGQGSYEQYF. CDR3 bases: TGTGCCAGCAGCTTGACGGGCCAGGGCTCCTACGAGCAGTACTTC.